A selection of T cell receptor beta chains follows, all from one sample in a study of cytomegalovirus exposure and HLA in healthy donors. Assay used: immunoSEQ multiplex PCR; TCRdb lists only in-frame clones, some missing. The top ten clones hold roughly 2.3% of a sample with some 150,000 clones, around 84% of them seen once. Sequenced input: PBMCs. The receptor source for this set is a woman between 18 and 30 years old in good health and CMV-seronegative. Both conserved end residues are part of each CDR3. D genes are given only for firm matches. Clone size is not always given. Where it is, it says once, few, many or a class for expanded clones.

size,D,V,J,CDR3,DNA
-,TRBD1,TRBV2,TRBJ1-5,CASSGQGNQPQHF,TGTGCCAGCAGTGGACAGGGTAATCAGCCCCAGCATTTT
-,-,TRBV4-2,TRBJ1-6,CASSQDGQSSYNSPLHF,TGTGCCAGCAGCCAAGATGGACAGAGCTCCTATAATTCACCCCTCCACTTT
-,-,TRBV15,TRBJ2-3,CATSRELLDPALF,TGTGCCACCAGCAGAGAGTTACTAGACCCGGCCCTTTTT
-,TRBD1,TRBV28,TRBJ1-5,CASSGPGQVFSNQPQHF,TGTGCCAGCAGTGGACCGGGACAGGTGTTTAGCAATCAGCCCCAGCATTTT
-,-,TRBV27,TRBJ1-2,CASSPSQGGGYTF,TGTGCCAGCAGTCCATCACAGGGCGGAGGCTACACCTTC
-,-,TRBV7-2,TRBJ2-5,CASSLQGFGGETQYF,TGTGCCAGCAGCTTACAGGGGTTTGGGGGAGAGACCCAGTACTTC
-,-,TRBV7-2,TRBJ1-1,CASSLVRGGEAFF,TGTGCCAGCAGCTTAGTGAGGGGGGGGGAAGCTTTCTTT
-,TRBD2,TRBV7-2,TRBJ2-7,CASSWRGLGTYEQYF,TGTGCCAGCAGCTGGCGGGGACTAGGGACCTACGAGCAGTACTTC
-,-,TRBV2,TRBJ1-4,CASSGFRGSTDEKLFF,TGTGCCAGCAGTGGGTTCCGGGGAAGCACGGATGAAAAACTGTTTTTT
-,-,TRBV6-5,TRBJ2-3,CASSRSYTDTQYF,TGTGCCAGCAGTCGGAGCTACACAGATACGCAGTATTTT
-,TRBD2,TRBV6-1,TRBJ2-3,CASSEVQRGYTDTQYF,TGTGCCAGCAGTGAAGTTCAGCGGGGGTACACAGATACGCAGTATTTT
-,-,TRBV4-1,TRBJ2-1,CASSLRERSEQFF,TGCGCCAGCAGCCTGCGGGAACGTAGTGAGCAGTTCTTC
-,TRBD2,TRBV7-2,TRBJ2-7,CASSPRSSGRYEQYF,TGTGCCAGCAGCCCCCGGTCTAGCGGGAGGTACGAGCAGTACTTC
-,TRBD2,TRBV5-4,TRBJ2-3,CASRQTPGLAVKDTQYF,TGTGCCAGCAGACAGACTCCGGGACTAGCGGTGAAGGATACGCAGTATTTT
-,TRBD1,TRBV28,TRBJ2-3,CASSQIQGSGTDTQYF,TGTGCCAGCAGTCAAATACAGGGGTCGGGCACAGATACGCAGTATTTT
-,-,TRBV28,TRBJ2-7,CASSLGRGLPQDEQYF,TGTGCCAGCAGTTTAGGCAGGGGTCTGCCTCAGGACGAGCAGTACTTC
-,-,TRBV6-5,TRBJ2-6,CASSRGAGGANVLTF,TGTGCCAGCAGCAGGGGGGCGGGGGGGGCCAACGTCCTGACTTTC
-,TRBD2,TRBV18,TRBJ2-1,CASSPGTSGSSNEQFF,TGTGCCAGCTCACCCGGGACTAGCGGGAGCAGCAATGAGCAGTTCTTC
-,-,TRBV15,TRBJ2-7,CATSRGGTDSYEQYF,TGTGCCACCAGCAGAGGCGGGACGGACTCCTACGAGCAGTACTTC
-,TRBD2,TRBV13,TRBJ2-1,CASSWDPGTSGGEQFF,TGTGCCAGCAGCTGGGACCCCGGGACTAGCGGGGGGGAGCAGTTCTTC
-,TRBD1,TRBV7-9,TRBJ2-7,CSSSPGTGSYEQYF,TGTTCCAGCAGTCCCGGGACAGGGAGCTACGAGCAGTACTTC
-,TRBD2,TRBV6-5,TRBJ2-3,CASSYHLAGAADTQYF,TGTGCCAGCAGTTACCACCTAGCGGGGGCGGCAGATACGCAGTATTTT
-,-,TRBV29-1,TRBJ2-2,CSGERAGELFF,TGCAGCGGGGAGAGGGCCGGGGAGCTGTTTTTT
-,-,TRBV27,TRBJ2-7,CASGLRQSYEQYF,TGTGCCAGCGGCCTACGACAGTCCTACGAGCAGTACTTC
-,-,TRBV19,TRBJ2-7,CASGLVLSSEQYF,TGTGCCAGTGGTCTAGTGTTATCTTCCGAGCAGTACTTC
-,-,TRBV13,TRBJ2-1,CASSFPGDNEQFF,TGTGCCAGCAGCTTTCCCGGAGACAATGAGCAGTTCTTC
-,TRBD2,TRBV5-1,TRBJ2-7,CASSRLAGAKYEQYF,TGCGCCAGCAGCCGTCTAGCGGGAGCCAAATACGAGCAGTACTTC
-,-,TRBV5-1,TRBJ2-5,CASSWGRGGGETQYF,TGCGCCAGCAGCTGGGGCCGTGGGGGCGGAGAGACCCAGTACTTC
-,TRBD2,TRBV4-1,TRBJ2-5,CASSARLAGGIVLETQYF,TGCGCCAGCAGCGCAAGACTAGCGGGGGGGATAGTGTTGGAGACCCAGTACTTC
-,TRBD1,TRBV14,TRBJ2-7,CASSQGTGGGYEQYF,TGTGCCAGCAGCCAGGGGACAGGGGGCGGCTACGAGCAGTACTTC
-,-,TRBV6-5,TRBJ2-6,CASSYSAESGANVLTF,TGTGCCAGCAGTTACTCCGCCGAGTCTGGGGCCAACGTCCTGACTTTC
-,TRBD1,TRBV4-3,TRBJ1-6,CASSPSPGQGVNNYSPLHF,TGCGCCAGCAGCCCGAGTCCGGGACAGGGGGTTAATAATTATTCACCCCTCCACTTT
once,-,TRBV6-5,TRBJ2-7,CASSYNGGDSYEQYF,TGTGCCAGCAGTTACAACGGGGGGGACAGCTACGAGCAGTACTTC
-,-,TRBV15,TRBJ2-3,CATSRRDTRSTDTQYF,TGTGCCACCAGCAGGAGAGATACTCGTAGCACAGATACGCAGTATTTT
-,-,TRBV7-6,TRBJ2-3,CASSLRGLSTDTQYF,TGTGCCAGCAGCCTCAGGGGCCTTAGCACAGATACGCAGTATTTT
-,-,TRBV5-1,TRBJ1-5,CASSLSPNQPQHF,TGCGCCAGCAGCTTGTCTCCCAATCAGCCCCAGCATTTT
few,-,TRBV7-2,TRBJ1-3,CASSLGTDLGNTIYF,TGTGCCAGCAGCTTAGGGACAGATCTTGGAAACACCATATATTTT
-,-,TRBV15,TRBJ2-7,CATSTPQGGGRGYEQYF,TGTGCCACCAGCACTCCCCAAGGGGGGGGCCGAGGCTACGAGCAGTACTTC
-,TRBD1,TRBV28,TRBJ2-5,CASSLSQGDQETQYF,TGTGCCAGCAGTTTATCTCAGGGGGATCAAGAGACCCAGTACTTC
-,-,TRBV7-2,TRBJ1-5,CASSLDRGQPQHF,TGTGCCAGCAGCTTAGATAGAGGTCAGCCCCAGCATTTT
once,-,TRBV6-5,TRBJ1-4,CASSRGFNEKLFF,TGTGCCAGCAGTAGGGGTTTTAATGAAAAACTGTTTTTT
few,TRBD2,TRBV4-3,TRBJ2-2,CASSQDLSGGTNTGELFF,TGCGCCAGCAGCCAAGATCTAAGCGGGGGGACGAACACCGGGGAGCTGTTTTTT